This T cell receptor beta chain was recorded in a study of blood T cell repertoires in COVID-19. Looking at the study overall: The samples span acute and convalescent COVID-19 from the United States, Italy and Spain. PBMCs, B-cell-depleted T cells, or T cells provided the cDNA or gDNA that made up the material.

The V end lost 1 base, the J end lost 8 bases, and 12 bases lay between the germline ends. The CDR3 totals 15 residues. Germline CDR1 reads SGHVS; CDR2 reads FNYEAQ. Authors' data handling: Reference gene primers were amplified, and this amplification served to estimate nucleated cell counts. Only in-frame clones appear in the TCRdb table, and some are missing; sequencing was by immunoSEQ multiplex PCR. That table supplies the V and J calls and clone size; D and trimming were determined from the DNA. The repertoire holds about 170,000 clones, just under 85% seen once, with 7.7% in the top ten. In this sample, this clone turned up once.

This clonotype originated in a man aged 35 to 55 who had recovered from COVID-19. The chain couples TRBV7-6 to TRBJ1-6; no clear D gene. Sequences were obtained from peripheral blood. The CDR3 DNA is TGTGCCAGCAGCTTAGAGGCCCTCCGGGATTCACCCCTCCACTTT. Translating it yields CASSLEALRDSPLHF.